This T cell receptor (beta chain) was documented in a study of vaccination effects on CD4 cells after COVID-19. Study conclusions and caveats: Common cold coronavirus cross-reactivity was shown by only 1 of 255 vaccine-induced clones in healthy vaccinees.

Profiling relied on immunoSEQ multiplex PCR, and the TCRdb table lists in-frame clones only, not all of them. The table includes tens of thousands of clones, about 76% detected once. The CDR3 consists of 15 residues. V lost 7 bases and J lost 4, with 19 bases in between. Germline CDR1 SGHTA, CDR2 FQGNSA. This clone was seen more than once but under ten times. Its antigen is unidentified. Before any sequencing was done, the ViraFEST assay used viral peptide pools to expand antigen-specific CD4+ T cells. Having been cultured for less than 12 days, the cells underwent CD4+ T cell isolation. Nucleocapsid antibodies stayed negative before and after vaccination, showing no earlier SARS-CoV-2 infection.

The sequence was obtained from a human donor who received a COVID-19 vaccine. Sample: CD4+ T cells from PBMCs cultured with SARS-CoV-2 spike peptides, taken before COVID-19 vaccination. V is TRBV7-2 and J is TRBJ2-5; the D is unclear. The DNA for the CDR3 is TGTGCCAGCACCTTCTCCGTCCTGTCCGCAGAGACCCAGTACTTC. Protein product: CASTFSVLSAETQYF.